These 9 T cell receptor beta chains share one sample of origin, sequenced in a study of blood T cell repertoires in COVID-19. Data came from immunoSEQ multiplex PCR; TCRdb stores just in-frame clones and leaves some out. Altogether some 130,000 clones are present, around 86% being singletons, with the ten largest covering roughly an eighth. Source material: peripheral blood. The receptors derive from a woman in her 70s with COVID-19, enrolled during active disease.

The chain uses TRBV5-1 and TRBJ2-2; 9 positions agree with TRBD2. This CDR3 region has 16 residues. Unmatched junction bases numbered 7, after V lost 0 bases and J lost 7 bases. Germline CDR1 SGHRS, CDR2 YFSETQ. Here the CDR3 reads CASSLDHQRGDGELFF. As DNA, the CDR3 is TGCGCCAGCAGCTTGGACCACCAGCGGGGGGACGGGGAGCTGTTTTTT. The full variable domain, its missing parts supplied by reference TRBV5-1 and TRBJ2-2, is KAGVTQTPRYLIKTRGQQVTLSCSPISGHRSVSWYQQTPGQGLQFLFEYFSETQRNKGNFPGRFSGRQFSNSRSEMNVSTLELGDSALYLCASSLDHQRGDGELFFGEGSRLTVL.

This clone was counted a single time. CDR3 sequence (DNA): TGTGCCAGCAGCCAGTTCCTGAATCAGCCCCAGCATTTT. This sequence encodes CASSQFLNQPQHF. The chain recombines TRBV14 with TRBJ1-5; D is unclear. The germline V gene has CDR1 SGHDN and CDR2 FVKESK. The CDR3 covers 13 residues. The ends were cut back, 3 bases at V and 4 bases at J, with 7 bases in the middle.

The rearrangement joins TRBV20-1 to TRBJ1-1; D is ambiguous. This CDR3 comprises 11 residues. Trimming took 0 bases from V and 5 from J, leaving 4 bases between them. Germline V CDR1 and CDR2: DFQATT, SNEGSKA (reference sequence). The CDR3 sequence is CSARDETEAFF. The CDR3 DNA reads as TGCAGTGCTAGAGATGAGACTGAAGCTTTCTTT.

This chain connects TRBV5-6 to TRBJ1-4; D perhaps matches TRBD1 (6 bases). The CDR3 length is 17 residues. The germline gives CDR1 SGHDT, CDR2 YYEEEE. V dropped 2 bases and J dropped 5 bases, with 19 bases sitting between them. The CDR3 loop is CASSLYLWTADNEKLFF. As DNA, the CDR3 is TGTGCCAGCAGCTTATATTTATGGACAGCCGACAATGAAAAACTGTTTTTT.

This clone was seen a single time. CDR3 DNA: TGTGCCAGCAGCCAATCCGGTAGCGGGGGGGGAGTAGATACGCAGTATTTT. It codes for CASSQSGSGGGVDTQYF. V and J are TRBV4-2 and TRBJ2-3; 11 bases are a match to TRBD2. Germline trimming cut 2 bases from V and 5 bases from J; bases unmatched to any gene: 9. From germline, CDR1 is LGHNA and CDR2 YNFKEQ. The CDR3 runs 17 residues.

This chain links TRBV30 with TRBJ2-3; 11 nucleotides line up with TRBD1. Trimming cost V 3 bases and J 6 bases; bases outside gene matches: 2. Per the germline V gene, CDR1 is GTSNPN and CDR2 is SVGIG (reference sequence). The CDR3 contains 13 residues. The CDR3 nucleotides read TGTGCCTGGAGGGACAGGGGGCGGGATACGCAGTATTTT. Translated, it gives CAWRDRGRDTQYF.

The sample holds one count of this clone. V is TRBV19 and J is TRBJ1-5, with a possible D match to TRBD1 (6 bases). The CDR3 sequence is 16 residues long. Germline loops: CDR1 LNHDA, CDR2 SQIVND (reference sequence). V gave up 3 bases and J gave up 3 bases, with 15 bases separating them. The CDR3 loop is CASSIRSRGVNQPQHF. DNA of the CDR3: TGTGCCAGTAGTATCCGGAGCAGGGGAGTCAATCAGCCCCAGCATTTT.

The chain employs TRBV29-1 and TRBJ1-1; D not certain. From germline, CDR1 is SQVTM and CDR2 ANQGSEA. The V end lost 2 bases, the J end lost 4 bases, and 11 bases lay between the germline ends. This CDR3 comprises 13 residues. Here the CDR3 DNA reads TGCAGCGTTGAACCCATGGAGGGCACTGAAGCTTTCTTT. Residues: CSVEPMEGTEAFF.

This chain links TRBV28 with TRBJ1-5; 7 bases map to TRBD1. Trimming took 4 bases from V and 6 from J; bases not matched to a gene: 6. Germline V gene data show CDR1 as MDHEN and CDR2 as SYDVKM. This CDR3 region has 14 residues. CDR3 sequence (DNA): TGTGCCAGCAGTTCCCCCACAGGGGTTCAGCCCCAGCATTTT. It translates to CASSSPTGVQPQHF.